This is a list of T cell receptor beta chains from one sample in a study of cytomegalovirus exposure and HLA in healthy donors. The table came from immunoSEQ multiplex PCR; TCRdb's copy has only in-frame clones and leaves some out. The top ten clones hold 1% to 1.5% of a sample with roughly 180,000 clones, 9.5% of them seen once. The sample taken for sequencing was PBMCs. The receptors originated from a woman in her 30s in good health and CMV-seropositive. The CDR3 runs from the conserved cysteine through the conserved F or W. The D gene is left open where the match is weak. Expanded clones get a size class; other rows say once, few or many, or leave the size out.

V gene	D gene	J gene	clone size	CDR3 DNA	CDR3 protein
TRBV7-2	TRBD1	TRBJ1-1	few	TGTGCCAGCAGCTTACGCGCACAGGGGAGGAGAACTGAAGCTTTCTTT	CASSLRAQGRRTEAFF
TRBV5-1	TRBD1	TRBJ1-4	NA	TGCGCCAGCAGCTCCGGACAGGGAGGGGCAACTAATGAAAAACTGTTTTTT	CASSSGQGGATNEKLFF
TRBV6-1	NA	TRBJ2-5	few	TGTGCCAGCAGTGAAAGCTACAGGGCAGTGGAGACCCAGTACTTC	CASSESYRAVETQYF
TRBV21-1	NA	TRBJ2-6	few	TGTGCCAGCAGCAAAGGGCGGGGATCCTCTGGGGCCAACGTCCTGACTTTC	CASSKGRGSSGANVLTF
TRBV12-5	TRBD1	TRBJ1-5	few	TGTGCTAGTGGAAACCAACAGGGGGCTTGGCAGCCCCAGCATTTT	CASGNQQGAWQPQHF
TRBV5-1	NA	TRBJ2-1	few	TGCGCCAGCAACCACGGAGGGTACAATGAGCAGTTCTTC	CASNHGGYNEQFF
TRBV5-1	TRBD2	TRBJ2-5	NA	TGCGCCAGCAGCCTGGGACTAGTCGAGACCCAGTACTTC	CASSLGLVETQYF
TRBV27	NA	TRBJ2-7	few	TGTGCCAGCAGGTTCGGGGACGAGCAGTACTTC	CASRFGDEQYF
TRBV7-3	TRBD1	TRBJ1-1	NA	TGTGCCAGCAGCGGGACAGGCCCCCATGAAGCTTTCTTT	CASSGTGPHEAFF
TRBV30	TRBD2	TRBJ2-3	few	TGTGCCTGGAGTAGGGCTAGCGGGCCCCACGATACGCAGTATTTT	CAWSRASGPHDTQYF
TRBV6-6	TRBD1	TRBJ1-5	NA	TGTGCCAGCAGTTTCCGCGGGACAGTGGGCAATCAGCCCCAGCATTTT	CASSFRGTVGNQPQHF
TRBV13	NA	TRBJ2-6	NA	TGTGCCAGCAGCTACGGACTGTCCGGGGGTGGGGCCAACGTCCTGACTTTC	CASSYGLSGGGANVLTF
TRBV5-1	TRBD1	TRBJ2-5	few	TGCGCCAGCAGCTCTCAGACAGGGGGCTTAAGTAGGAAGACCCAGTACTTC	CASSSQTGGLSRKTQYF
TRBV10-3	TRBD2	TRBJ2-7	few	TGTGCCATCAAAGGGACTAGCGGATCCTACGAGCAGTACTTC	CAIKGTSGSYEQYF
TRBV5-1	TRBD2	TRBJ2-2	NA	TGCGCCAGCAGCTTGCCCGGGGGGGCCGGGGAGCTGTTTTTT	CASSLPGGAGELFF
TRBV2	NA	TRBJ2-1	few	TGTGCCAGCAGTGCCTCGTACAATGAGCAGTTCTTC	CASSASYNEQFF
TRBV9	NA	TRBJ1-2	few	TGTGCCAGCGCTAGGACAATTGGCTATGGCTACACCTTC	CASARTIGYGYTF
TRBV18	NA	TRBJ1-2	NA	TGTGCCAGCTCACCCACGGTGCCGGGTAACTATGGCTACACCTTC	CASSPTVPGNYGYTF
TRBV4-2	NA	TRBJ2-2	NA	TGTGCCAGCAGCCTATTAACAGAAACCGGGGAGCTGTTTTTT	CASSLLTETGELFF
TRBV10-2	NA	TRBJ1-1	few	TGCGCCAGCAGTGGGGCCAGGGCAAACACTGAAGCTTTCTTT	CASSGARANTEAFF
TRBV9	TRBD2	TRBJ2-7	few	TGTGCCAGCAGCGAACTAGCGGATTCCTACGAGCAGTACTTC	CASSELADSYEQYF
TRBV10-1	TRBD2	TRBJ2-5	few	TGCGCCAGCGGAAATGGACTAGCCGGACGGGCAGAGACCCAGTACTTC	CASGNGLAGRAETQYF
TRBV6-1	NA	TRBJ1-2	NA	TGTGCCAGCAGTGAACAAGGGAGGTATGGCTACACCTTC	CASSEQGRYGYTF
TRBV30	NA	TRBJ1-1	NA	TGTGCCTGGAGTGTACTAAAGGGGTTGACTAGGCAGAACACTGAAGCTTTCTTT	CAWSVLKGLTRQNTEAFF
TRBV11-2	TRBD2	TRBJ2-7	few	TGTGCCAGCAGCTTAGAGCTAGCGGGGGTAACCTACGAGCAGTACTTC	CASSLELAGVTYEQYF
TRBV5-1	NA	TRBJ2-1	few	TGCGCCAGCAGCCACCAAGACCGGGACTTTTACAATGAGCAGTTCTTC	CASSHQDRDFYNEQFF
TRBV9	TRBD2	TRBJ2-7	few	TGTGCCAGCAGCGTCGGGGGGACCTACGAGCAGTACTTC	CASSVGGTYEQYF
TRBV5-4	TRBD1	TRBJ1-4	NA	TGTGCCAGCAGCATCCGGGACAGGGGGCATGAAAAACTGTTTTTT	CASSIRDRGHEKLFF
TRBV6-4	NA	TRBJ1-2	few	TGTGCCAGCAGTGACTCGGGCTTCTATGGCTACACCTTC	CASSDSGFYGYTF
TRBV2	NA	TRBJ2-1	NA	TGTGCCAGCAGCGGTCCGATCAATGAGCAGTTCTTC	CASSGPINEQFF
TRBV27	NA	TRBJ2-2	NA	TGTGCCAGCAGTCCCCGGGACACCAAAAGGGAGCTGTTTTTT	CASSPRDTKRELFF
TRBV2	TRBD1	TRBJ1-4	NA	TGTGCCAGCAGTCGGGACAGTGCAGGGGAAAAACTGTTTTTT	CASSRDSAGEKLFF
TRBV7-2	NA	TRBJ1-5	NA	TGTGCCAGCAGTTTAAAGGCGTCAGGGGATCAGCCCCAGCATTTT	CASSLKASGDQPQHF
TRBV5-1	TRBD1	TRBJ1-1	NA	TGCGCCAGCAGCTTGGGGGACAGGGGGGCCATGAACACTGAAGCTTTCTTT	CASSLGDRGAMNTEAFF
TRBV2	TRBD2	TRBJ2-1	NA	TGTGCCAGCACCGGGACTAGCGGGAGGGCCCTCGGATACAATGAGCAGTTCTTC	CASTGTSGRALGYNEQFF
TRBV6-5	NA	TRBJ2-7	few	TGTGCCAGCAGTTACCCCAACAGCCACGAGCAGTACTTC	CASSYPNSHEQYF
TRBV6-5	TRBD1	TRBJ1-2	few	TGTGCCAGCAGTTTAGACAGGGACCCTAACTATGGCTACACCTTC	CASSLDRDPNYGYTF
TRBV15	NA	TRBJ1-1	NA	TGTGCCACCAGCAGAGATTCCCTAGTGGCTTTCTTT	CATSRDSLVAFF
TRBV7-2	TRBD1	TRBJ1-3	few	TGTGCCAGCAGCTTAGACGGGACAGGTGGCAACACCATATATTTT	CASSLDGTGGNTIYF
TRBV20-1	TRBD1	TRBJ2-7	few	TGCAGTGCTGGGAACAGGGGCTCGCAGTACTTC	CSAGNRGSQYF
TRBV5-5	NA	TRBJ1-4	NA	TGTGCCAGCAGCTTGGACGGTGCAACTAATGAAAAACTGTTTTTT	CASSLDGATNEKLFF
TRBV5-4	TRBD1	TRBJ1-1	few	TGTGCCAGCAGCCGTCGTGACAGGGACACTGAAGCTTTCTTT	CASSRRDRDTEAFF
TRBV5-1	TRBD1	TRBJ2-2	NA	TGCGCCAGCAGCTTGGTAGGGGGCGAGGACGGGGAGCTGTTTTTT	CASSLVGGEDGELFF
TRBV30	TRBD2	TRBJ2-2	NA	TGTGCCTGGAGTGCCGGGACTAGCGGAAGTACCGGGGAGCTGTTTTTT	CAWSAGTSGSTGELFF
TRBV11-2	NA	TRBJ2-7	NA	TGTGCCAGCAGCTTAGTCGGTAGCGGTTCCTACGAGCAGTACTTC	CASSLVGSGSYEQYF
TRBV6-6	NA	TRBJ1-2	few	TGTGCCAGCAGTTACCGGTCCAAACCTAACTATGGCTACACCTTC	CASSYRSKPNYGYTF
TRBV10-1	TRBD2	TRBJ2-7	few	TGCGCCAGCAGTGAAGATCATGGGACTAGCGGGACCGACGAGCAGTACTTC	CASSEDHGTSGTDEQYF
TRBV4-2	NA	TRBJ1-3	NA	TGTGCCAGCAGCCACCTTAGCTCCTCTGGAAACACCATATATTTT	CASSHLSSSGNTIYF
TRBV21-1	NA	TRBJ2-1	NA	TGTGCCAGCAGCAAAAAGACTAGCGGGACGAGCTACAATGAGCAGTTCTTC	CASSKKTSGTSYNEQFF
TRBV5-1	TRBD1	TRBJ2-5	many	TGCGCCAGCAGTTTACAGGGGGCAGAGACCCAGTACTTC	CASSLQGAETQYF
TRBV27	NA	TRBJ2-3	NA	TGTGCCAGCAGTCTTGACAGGATGTCGGCAGATACGCAGTATTTT	CASSLDRMSADTQYF
TRBV6-1	NA	TRBJ1-1	NA	TGTGCCAGCAGTGAAACCTACAGGAACACTGAAGCTTTCTTT	CASSETYRNTEAFF
TRBV7-2	TRBD2	TRBJ2-2	few	TGTGCCAGCAGCTCAGAGGGACTAGCGGGAGTTGGATCGGGGGAGCTGTTTTTT	CASSSEGLAGVGSGELFF
TRBV13	TRBD1	TRBJ2-5	NA	TGTGCCAGCAGCTTCGGGACAGGAGTAGAAGAGACCCAGTACTTC	CASSFGTGVEETQYF
TRBV10-1	TRBD1	TRBJ1-5	NA	TGCGCCAGCACCAGAGCACCGGGACAGGGTGGGTGTAGCAATCAGCCCCAGCATTTT	CASTRAPGQGGCSNQPQHF
TRBV10-2	TRBD1	TRBJ2-7	NA	TGCGCCAGCAAGAAAGGACAGGGGTGGGACGAGCAGTACTTC	CASKKGQGWDEQYF
TRBV5-1	TRBD2	TRBJ2-1	NA	TGCGCCAGCAGCTCTAGCGGGAACTACAATGAGCAGTTCTTC	CASSSSGNYNEQFF